In this sample, the clone carrying this T cell receptor beta chain turned up many times. Its antigen is undetermined. Each cDNA molecule in the library carried unique molecular identifiers. TCRdb fed the RACE reads into MiXCR, producing one record per CDR3 protein. Of some 82,000 distinct CDR3 sequences listed, about 10% were seen once; the top ten hold 3.5% to 4.5%. The ends were cut back, 1 base at V and 7 bases at J, with 10 bases in the middle. The CDR3 loop spans 14 amino acids. In germline, CDR1 is SGHVS, CDR2 FQNEAQ. Sample time point: patch test 1, 2 weeks after DPC sensitization. Treatment indicated: therapeutic diphenylcyclopropenone sensitization with weekly scalp DPC. The data belong to a study of human T cells and chemical hapten exposure. Points from the study as a whole: Expanded TCRs made up significantly more big CDR3 similarity clusters than controls did.

The chain couples TRBV7-8 to TRBJ1-4; D not resolved. The sequence came from a woman aged 45 to 65 with alopecia areata. Some clones in this sample may be carry-over from other donors' samples. Sequenced here: whole blood, sampled in connection with sensitization to the hapten diphenylcyclopropenone (DPC). CDR3 region: CASSLGGRLEKLFF. CDR3 DNA sequence: TGTGCCAGCAGCTTAGGTGGGAGGCTTGAAAAACTGTTTTTT.